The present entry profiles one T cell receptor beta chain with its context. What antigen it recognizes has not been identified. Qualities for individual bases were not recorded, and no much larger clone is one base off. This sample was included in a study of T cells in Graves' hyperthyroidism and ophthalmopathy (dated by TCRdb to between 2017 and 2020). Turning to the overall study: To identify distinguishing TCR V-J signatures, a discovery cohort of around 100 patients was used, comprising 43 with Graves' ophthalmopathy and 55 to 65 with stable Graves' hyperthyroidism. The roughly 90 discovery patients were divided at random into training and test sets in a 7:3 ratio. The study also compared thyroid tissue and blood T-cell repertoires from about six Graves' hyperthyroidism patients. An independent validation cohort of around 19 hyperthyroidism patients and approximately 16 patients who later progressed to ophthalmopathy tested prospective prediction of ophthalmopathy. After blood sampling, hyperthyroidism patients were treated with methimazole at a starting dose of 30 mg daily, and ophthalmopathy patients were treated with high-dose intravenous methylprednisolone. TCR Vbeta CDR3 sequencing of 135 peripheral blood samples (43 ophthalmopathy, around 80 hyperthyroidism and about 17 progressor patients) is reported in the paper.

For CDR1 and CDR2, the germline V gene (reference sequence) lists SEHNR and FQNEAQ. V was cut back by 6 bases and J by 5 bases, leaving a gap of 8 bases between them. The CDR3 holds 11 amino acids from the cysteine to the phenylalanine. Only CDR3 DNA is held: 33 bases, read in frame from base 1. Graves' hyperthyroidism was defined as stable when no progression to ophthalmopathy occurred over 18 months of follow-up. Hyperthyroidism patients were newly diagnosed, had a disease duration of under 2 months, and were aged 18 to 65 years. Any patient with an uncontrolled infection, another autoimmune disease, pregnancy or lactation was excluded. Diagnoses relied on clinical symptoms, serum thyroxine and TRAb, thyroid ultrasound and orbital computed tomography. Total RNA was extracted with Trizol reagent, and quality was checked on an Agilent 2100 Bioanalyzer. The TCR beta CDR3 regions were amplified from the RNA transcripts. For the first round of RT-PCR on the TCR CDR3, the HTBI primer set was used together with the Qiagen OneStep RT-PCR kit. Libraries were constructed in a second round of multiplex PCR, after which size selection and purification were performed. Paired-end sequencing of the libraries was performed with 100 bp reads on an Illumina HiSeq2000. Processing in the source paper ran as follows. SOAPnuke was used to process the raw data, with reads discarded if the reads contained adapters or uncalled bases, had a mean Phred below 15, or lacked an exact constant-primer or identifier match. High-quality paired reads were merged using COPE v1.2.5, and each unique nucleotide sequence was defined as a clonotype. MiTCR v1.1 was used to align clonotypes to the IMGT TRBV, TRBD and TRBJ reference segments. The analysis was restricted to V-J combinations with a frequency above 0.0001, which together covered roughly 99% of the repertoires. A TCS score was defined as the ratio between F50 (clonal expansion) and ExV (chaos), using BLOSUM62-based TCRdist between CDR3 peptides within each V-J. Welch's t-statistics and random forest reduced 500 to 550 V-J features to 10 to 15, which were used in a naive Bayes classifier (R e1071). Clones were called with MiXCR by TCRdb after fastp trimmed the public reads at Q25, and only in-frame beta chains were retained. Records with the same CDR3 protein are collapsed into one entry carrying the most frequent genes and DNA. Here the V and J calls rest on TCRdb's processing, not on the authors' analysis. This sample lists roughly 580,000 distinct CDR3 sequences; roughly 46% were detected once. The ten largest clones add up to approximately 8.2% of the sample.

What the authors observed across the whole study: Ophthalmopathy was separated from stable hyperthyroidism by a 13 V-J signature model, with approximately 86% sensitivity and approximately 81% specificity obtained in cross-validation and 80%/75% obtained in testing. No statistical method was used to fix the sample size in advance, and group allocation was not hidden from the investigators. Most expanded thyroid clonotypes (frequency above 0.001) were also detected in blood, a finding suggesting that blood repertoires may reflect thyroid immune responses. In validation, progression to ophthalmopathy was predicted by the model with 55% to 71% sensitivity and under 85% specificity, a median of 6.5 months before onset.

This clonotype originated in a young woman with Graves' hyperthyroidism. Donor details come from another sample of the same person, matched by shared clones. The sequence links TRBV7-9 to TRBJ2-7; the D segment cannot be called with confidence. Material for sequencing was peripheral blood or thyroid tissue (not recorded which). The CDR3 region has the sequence CASRDPDEQYF. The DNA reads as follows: TGTGCCAGCAGGGATCCGGACGAGCAGTACTTC.